Below, 25 T cell receptor beta chains from the same sample are listed, as sequenced in a study of blood T cell repertoires in COVID-19. This table comes from immunoSEQ multiplex PCR, and its TCRdb copy is limited to in-frame clones, with some not included. The sample comprises about 200,000 clones, roughly 90% of which are singletons, and roughly 1.6% rests with the top ten. Specimen: peripheral blood. The source of these receptors is a man aged 18-30 years with active or convalescent COVID-19.

V is TRBV9 and J is TRBJ2-7; 12 bases agree with TRBD2. Germline CDR1 SGDLS, CDR2 YYNGEE. J lost 3 bases, V lost 5 bases, and 12 bases had no gene match. The CDR3 contains 17 residues. CDR3 protein: CASREERTSGTNYEQYF. For the CDR3, the DNA is TGTGCCAGCAGAGAGGAGAGGACTAGCGGGACCAACTACGAGCAGTACTTC.

The chain combines TRBV4-2 with TRBJ1-2; D gene ambiguous. This CDR3 comprises 15 residues. Deletions cut 4 bases from V and 0 bases from J, with 12 bases between. From germline, CDR1 is LGHNA and CDR2 YNFKEQ. CDR3 region: CASSREKRANYGYTF. The CDR3 nucleotides read TGTGCCAGCAGCCGCGAAAAACGAGCTAACTATGGCTACACCTTC.

The CDR3 nucleotides are TGTGCCAGCAGTCCCGGGGCTAGCGGGAGCTACGAGCAGTACTTC. It encodes CASSPGASGSYEQYF. The chain recombines TRBV27 with TRBJ2-7, with 10 bases matching TRBD2. This CDR3 has 15 amino acids. With 5 bases clipped from V and 3 bases from J, the junction kept 7 bases outside the gene matches. Germline CDR1 and CDR2: MNHEY and SMNVEV (reference sequence).

The V and J genes are TRBV9 and TRBJ1-3, with 8 bases aligning to TRBD1. Trimming at V came to 2 bases and at J to 0 bases, leaving 7 bases not matched to a gene. Germline CDR1 reads SGDLS; CDR2 reads YYNGEE. The CDR3 consists of 17 residues. In DNA, the CDR3 is TGTGCCAGCAGCGTCCGGACAGGGAGCAGCTCTGGAAACACCATATATTTT. Translated: CASSVRTGSSSGNTIYF.

This chain joins TRBV7-2 and TRBJ2-4; D might be TRBD2 (5 bases). Germline V gene sequence: CDR1 SGHTA, CDR2 FQGNSA. V was clipped by 0 bases and J by 5 bases, with 11 bases between them. This CDR3 region has 15 residues. CDR3 sequence (DNA): TGTGCCAGCAGCTTAGCGGGAGCTTCCCAAAACATTCAGTACTTC. It specifies CASSLAGASQNIQYF.

This rearrangement joins TRBV6-1 to TRBJ2-3; maybe TRBD2 (6 bases). Germline CDR1 reads MNHNS; CDR2 reads SASEGT. The CDR3 covers 16 residues. The V and J ends lost 4 bases and 4 bases respectively, with 18 bases between them. The CDR3 reads CASSGARRRAADTQYF. CDR3 DNA sequence: TGTGCCAGCAGTGGCGCCCGGAGGAGGGCTGCAGATACGCAGTATTTT.

The V and J genes are TRBV6-4 and TRBJ2-7, with 8 bases identical to TRBD2. V shed 0 bases and J 7 bases; nucleotides not matched to a gene: 29. Germline V lookup: CDR1 MRHNA, CDR2 SNTAGT. This CDR3 has 22 amino acids. CDR3 nucleotide sequence: TGTGCCAGCAGTGACTCTAGGGTGGATCGGAAACTAGCGGCAGGCCAAGCTGGGGAGCAGTACTTC. It translates to CASSDSRVDRKLAAGQAGEQYF.

V gene TRBV3-1 (or the pseudogene TRBV3-2) combines with J gene TRBJ2-5, with 9 bases identical to TRBD2. V lost 2 bases and J lost 0; bases outside the gene matches: 10. This CDR3 is built from 18 residues. The germline V gene has CDR1 LGHDT and CDR2 YNNKEL (reference sequence). The CDR3 region has the DNA TGTGCCAGCAGCCAATTCTCTGCGGGAGGGCCGTACCAAGAGACCCAGTACTTC. Its protein product is CASSQFSAGGPYQETQYF.

The rearrangement joins TRBV5-5 to TRBJ2-6, with D possibly matching TRBD1 (5 bases). Trimming left V 0 bases short and J 0 bases short, with 10 bases between. Germline V gene lookup returns CDR1 SGHKS and CDR2 YYEKEE (reference sequence). The CDR3 runs 17 residues. This CDR3 reads CASSLDRIPSGANVLTF. In nucleotides, the CDR3 is TGTGCCAGCAGCTTGGACAGGATACCCTCTGGGGCCAACGTCCTGACTTTC.

V usage is TRBV4-2 and J usage is TRBJ2-3, with 7 bases aligning to TRBD2. Trimming cost V 1 base and J 3 bases; bases outside gene matches: 1. Per the germline V gene, CDR1 is LGHNA and CDR2 is YNFKEQ. The CDR3 is 14 residues long. The DNA of the CDR3 is TGTGCCAGCAGCCAAGGGGGGGGGACAGATACGCAGTATTTT. It is translated as CASSQGGGTDTQYF.

V usage is TRBV19 and J usage is TRBJ1-2; D possibly corresponds to TRBD1 (5 bases). Germline CDR1 is LNHDA and CDR2 is SQIVND (reference sequence). The length of the CDR3 is 15 residues. Deletions cut 6 bases from V and 7 bases from J, with 21 bases between. CDR3 DNA sequence: TGTGCCAGTAGGGCGCGCAGGGACCCGGGGGGTGGCTACACCTTC. It yields the protein CASRARRDPGGGYTF.

The chain links TRBV9 to TRBJ2-5; D uncertain. Germline V lookup: CDR1 SGDLS, CDR2 YYNGEE. Deletions cut 2 bases from V and 5 bases from J, with 7 bases between. The CDR3 consists of 12 residues. The CDR3 region is CASSVIGETQYF. CDR3 DNA: TGTGCCAGCAGCGTCATCGGGGAGACCCAGTACTTC.

V gene TRBV7-8 combines with J gene TRBJ2-2, with TRBD1 as a possible D gene (6 bases). V was cut by 1 base and J by 2 bases, with 20 bases left in between. The CDR3 extends over 19 amino acids. CDR1 and CDR2 (germline): SGHVS, FQNEAQ. The CDR3 DNA reads as TGTGCCAGCAGCTTAGGGTTTTTCGGACAGAAAATTAACACCGGGGAGCTGTTTTTT. It encodes CASSLGFFGQKINTGELFF.

V gene TRBV10-3 combines with J gene TRBJ1-1; TRBD1 agrees at 7 bases. Losses at the gene ends were 4 bases for V and 3 bases for J; bases not matched to a gene: 5. Germline CDR1 and CDR2: ENHRY and SYGVKD. The CDR3 extends over 14 amino acids. In nucleotides, the CDR3 is TGTGCCATCAGTGTGGGACAGACAGACACTGAAGCTTTCTTT. Its protein is CAISVGQTDTEAFF.

The chain is built from TRBV11-2 and TRBJ1-1; 9 bases fit TRBD1. Germline V gives CDR1 SGHAT, CDR2 FQNNGV. The trim removed 5 bases at V and 4 bases at J, leaving 14 bases unmatched. The CDR3 is 17 amino acids. CDR3 nucleotide sequence: TGTGCCAGCAGCAAGGGGGGACAGGGTGGCATCGGCACTGAAGCTTTCTTT. It encodes CASSKGGQGGIGTEAFF.

The rearrangement joins TRBV3-1 (or the pseudogene TRBV3-2) to TRBJ2-3, with a weak D call TRBD2 (5 bases). V was clipped by 4 bases and J by 4 bases, with 18 bases between them. The CDR3 loop spans 16 amino acids. CDR1 and CDR2 (germline): LGHDT, YNNKEL (reference sequence). The CDR3 DNA reads as TGTGCCAGCAGCCCGAAGCAGCGGAGATCCTCAGATACGCAGTATTTT. It yields the protein CASSPKQRRSSDTQYF.

The chain is built from TRBV5-1 and TRBJ2-2; 9 bases fit TRBD1. The CDR3 extends over 14 amino acids. V shed 4 bases, J shed 5 bases, and the junction held 3 bases outside the gene matches. CDR1 and CDR2 (germline): SGHRS, YFSETQ. CDR3 protein: CASSIGQGTGELFF. The DNA of the CDR3 is TGCGCCAGCAGCATAGGACAGGGGACCGGGGAGCTGTTTTTT.

This chain connects TRBV19 to TRBJ1-2; the D gene is possibly TRBD1 (6 bases). V was trimmed by 5 bases and J by 5 bases, leaving 12 bases between them. From germline, CDR1 is LNHDA and CDR2 SQIVND (reference sequence). This CDR3 has 13 amino acids. This CDR3 is CASSWRGAYGYTF. The CDR3 bases are TGTGCCAGTAGTTGGCGGGGGGCGTATGGCTACACCTTC. Filled out from reference TRBV19 and TRBJ1-2, the complete variable domain reads DGGITQSPKYLFRKEGQNVTLSCEQNLNHDAMYWYRQDPGQGLRLIYYSQIVNDFQKGDIAEGYSVSREKKESFPLTVTSAQKNPTAFYLCASSWRGAYGYTFGSGTRLTVV.

V gene TRBV19 combines with J gene TRBJ2-5; 8 nucleotides line up with TRBD2. CDR3 length: 15 residues. The V segment lost 4 bases and the J segment 5 bases; nucleotides outside the gene matches: 9. The germline V gene encodes CDR1 LNHDA and CDR2 SQIVND (reference sequence). The CDR3 is CASSKTGLEIETQYF. CDR3 DNA: TGTGCCAGTAGTAAGACGGGACTAGAGATTGAGACCCAGTACTTC.

The rearrangement links TRBV7-6 to TRBJ1-2, with D perhaps matching TRBD1 (5 bases). Per germline, CDR1 SGHVS and CDR2 FNYEAQ. The germline V and J ends were trimmed by 1 base and 7 bases, with 7 bases remaining between them. The CDR3 has 12 amino acids. CDR3 sequence reads: CASSLDDSGYTF. The CDR3 coding sequence is TGTGCCAGCAGCTTAGATGACAGTGGCTACACCTTC.

This clone was counted once. This chain connects TRBV27 to TRBJ2-2; perhaps TRBD1 as D (5 bases). Germline CDR1 MNHEY, CDR2 SMNVEV (reference sequence). The CDR3 runs 16 residues. V was cut by 6 bases and J by 6 bases, with 20 bases left in between. The CDR3 region is CASRPRPRTIAGELFF. The CDR3, as DNA: TGTGCCAGCAGACCCCGGCCAAGGACAATAGCCGGGGAGCTGTTTTTT.

V gene TRBV29-1 combines with J gene TRBJ2-3; tentatively, D is TRBD2 (6 bases). The V gene lost 5 bases and the J gene lost 6 bases, with 15 bases spanning the gap. This CDR3 has 13 residues. Germline CDR1 SQVTM, CDR2 ANQGSEA. In DNA form, the CDR3 reads TGCAGCGTTTTGAGGTCGGAGGGGGATACGCAGTATTTT. Translated, it gives CSVLRSEGDTQYF.

V is TRBV29-1 and J is TRBJ1-2; no firm D call. The CDR3 has 13 amino acids. Trimming removed 6 bases from V and 4 bases from J, with 15 bases in between. Germline CDR1 is SQVTM and CDR2 is ANQGSEA. Here the CDR3 reads CSVERESGYGYTF. DNA for the CDR3: TGCAGCGTCGAAAGGGAGTCTGGCTATGGCTACACCTTC.

V usage is TRBV6-1 and J usage is TRBJ2-1; tentatively, D is TRBD2 (7 bases). This CDR3 region has 15 residues. Per germline, CDR1 MNHNS and CDR2 SASEGT. Between the trimmed V and J ends, which lost 2 bases and 4 bases, there was a span of 12 bases. CDR3 in amino acids: CASSEYRGAYNEQFF. The CDR3 DNA sequence: TGTGCCAGCAGTGAATATCGGGGGGCTTACAATGAGCAGTTCTTC.

J is TRBJ2-1 and V is TRBV12-5; 13 bases are shared with TRBD2. CDR3 size: 19 residues. Germline V lookup: CDR1 LGHNT, CDR2 FRNRAP. Trimming removed 6 bases from V and 2 bases from J; junction bases left unmatched: 13. CDR3 DNA sequence: TGTGCTAGTGGCGTTGTGGGACTAGCGGGACGGGTCACCTACAATGAGCAGTTCTTC. Its protein is CASGVVGLAGRVTYNEQFF.